Reported below is one T cell receptor beta chain. Its antigen remains unknown. The data originate from a study of cytomegalovirus exposure and HLA in healthy donors. General study results and limits: Available immune exposure information covered CMV serostatus only. A later analysis linked a missense DCLRE1C variant to TCR beta V- and J-gene trimming. High sensitivity and specificity were reportedly achieved when the classifier diagnosed cytomegalovirus status. In all likelihood, a cluster of highly shared sequence variants was a sequencing artifact.

Researchers ran the PCR with 60 Vbeta and 13 Jbeta primers. Clones were read by immunoSEQ multiplex PCR, and TCRdb kept only the in-frame ones, dropping some. This table holds some 170,000 clones, 77% found once. CDR3 length equals 11 residues. Looked up from germline, CDR1 is GTSNPN and CDR2 is SVGIG (reference sequence). The V gene lost 4 bases and the J gene lost 4 bases, with 4 bases spanning the gap. The source is a woman in her sixties in good health and CMV-seropositive. The chain has TRBV30 and TRBJ1-4; D gene ambiguous. The sequencing input was PBMCs. In nucleotides, the CDR3 is TGTGCCTGGACACTTAATGAAAAACTGTTTTTT. Its translation: CAWTLNEKLFF.